This T cell receptor beta chain is drawn from a study of T cell changes during pregnancy in multiple sclerosis. Data came from immunoSEQ multiplex PCR; TCRdb stores just in-frame clones and leaves some out. The sample comprises around 57,000 clones, approximately 92% of which are singletons, and less than 0.3% rests with the top ten. CDR1 and CDR2 (germline): SNHLY, FYNNEI. CDR3 length: 14 amino acids. V was pared by 5 bases and J by 2 bases, with 11 bases between. The sample in question was CD4+ T cells from peripheral blood mononuclear cells, obtained in the third trimester of pregnancy. The gene calls are TRBV2 and TRBJ2-3; D is unclear. This TCR came from a female donor with multiple sclerosis, enrolled in a pregnancy study. This chain's CDR3 is CASSSLAVTDTQYF. For the CDR3, the DNA is TGTGCCAGCAGTTCCCTTGCGGTCACAGATACGCAGTATTTT.